The sequence of this T cell receptor beta chain was determined in a study of control samples from healthy donors and cancer patients. V trimming: 7 bases; J trimming: 1 base; junction bases outside the gene matches: 5. CDR3 length: 13 residues. Germline V lookup: CDR1 SGHNT, CDR2 YYREEE (reference sequence). This table comes from immunoSEQ multiplex PCR, and its TCRdb copy is limited to in-frame clones, with some not included. In the table there are just over 150,000 clones, about 94% of which are singletons. This clonotype was obtained from a man aged 50-60 years in good health. The chain has TRBV5-4 and TRBJ2-7; 7 positions agree with TRBD2. Sequencing was done on a sample of blood. CDR3 loop: CASARGGSYEQYF. CDR3 nucleotide sequence: TGTGCCAGCGCCCGCGGGGGTTCCTACGAGCAGTACTTC.